This T cell receptor beta chain was captured by sequencing in a study of beta chain features in type 1 diabetes (dated by TCRdb to between 2018 and 2020). About the investigation overall: No differences in mean age, gender distribution, total cell number or subset yield were found between patients and healthy donors. Across all samples, fewer than 110,000,000 sorted cells were examined, and cell number per subset correlated strongly with RNA yield. In the study, recently diagnosed type 1 diabetes patients and matched healthy donors were compared on the TCRB repertoires of their sorted circulating CD4+ T cell subsets. Naive and central memory subsets were obtained from all 30 or so donors, but regulatory and stem cell-like memory subsets were isolated from only 8 patients and roughly 8 healthy donors. Findings and caveats that apply to the study as a whole: At VDJ recombination sites, type 1 diabetes patients had fewer insertions and more deleted nucleotides, which implies abnormalities in thymic rearrangement. Naive, central memory and regulatory TCRB repertoires appeared to be more alike among patients than among healthy donors. Shorter templates might have been favored by PCR, but patient and control samples were amplified and corrected together, so both groups would have been affected equally by any skew. Because cDNA was sequenced instead of genomic DNA, highly expressing activated cells could be over-represented, though the groups showed no difference in activation or CD3 levels. In all four CD4+ subsets, TCRB CDR3 length was moderately but significantly shorter in type 1 diabetes patients. Because the HLA sub-analyses included only small numbers of individuals, any influence of HLA type on TCRB rearrangement was left unresolved.

Each donor gave one peripheral blood draw, approximately 100 mL on average, collected into heparinised tubes. A BD FACSAria II was used to sort naive, central memory, regulatory and stem cell-like memory CD4+ T cells with a panel that included CD45RO, CCR7, CD25, CD127, CD95 and CD27. A purity above 95% was achieved for all sorted populations. PBMCs were isolated right away by Lymphoprep density gradient centrifugation and were stained directly, without culture. So that batch effects would be minimized, each experiment stained and sorted samples in pairs, pairing one healthy donor with one patient. This clone was counted a few times. Its antigen remains undetermined. No much larger clonotype is one base removed from it; base qualities were not supplied. The entire amount of isolated RNA was reverse transcribed using the High Capacity cDNA Reverse Transcription Kit, so the sequenced TCRB transcripts were expressed ones. Deep immunoSEQ sequencing was performed on naive, central memory and regulatory T cell samples, with an average of about 3.57 million total reads per sample. Sorted cells were lysed in RLT buffer, and RNA was extracted using DNase-treated RNeasy Micro or Mini kits according to cell number. Each cell subset was processed on its own to prevent cross-contamination, while patient and healthy donor samples were processed together. The immunoSEQ multiplex PCR was used to amplify TCRB sequences from cDNA, generating 87-bp fragments that spanned the CDR3 region. The amplicons were sequenced using the Illumina HiSeq platform. In the paper's pipeline: PCR bias was computationally corrected using synthetic template baselines, reads within Hamming distance 2 were collapsed, and singletons that could not be merged were discarded. Reads were aligned to IMGT to assign V, D and J genes, CDR3 length, and insertions or deletions at six rearrangement sites. Clonotype counts were normalized to sorted cell number within each subset before computing true diversity and Gini coefficients with the tcR R package. The overlap coefficient, calculated on TCRB nucleotide sequences, was used to measure repertoire sharing. TCRdb mirrors the immuneACCESS table, restricted to in-frame sequences. Some clones are absent from its copies; in checked studies, under half trace to an unresolved V gene, and the reason for the others is unknown. The DNA was the basis for D and trimming; V, J and clone size are from that table. The sample records some 270,000 clones, 7% to 9% of which are singletons. Roughly 1% of the sample lies in the top ten.

CDR1 and CDR2 are drawn from the germline V gene: LGHNA, YNFKEQ. The V and J ends are trimmed by 5 bases and 5 bases, leaving 10 bases between them. Including the terminal cysteine and phenylalanine, the CDR3 comprises 13 residues. Kept here is only the CDR3 DNA, which spans 39 bases and is read in frame from base 1. The sequenced sample consisted of central memory CD4+ T cells from blood. The chain joins TRBV4-2 to TRBJ1-5, with no confidently assigned D gene. This TCR was recovered from a woman aged 18-29 years in good health. CDR3 sequence: CASSLQRDQPQHF. In nucleotides, the sequence is TGTGCCAGCAGCTTACAACGGGATCAGCCCCAGCATTTT.